This T cell receptor (beta chain) was recovered during a study of spatial heterogeneity in lung cancer (dated by TCRdb to about 2019). With respect to the entire study: More beta-chain than alpha-chain transcripts were consistently detected, likely reflecting higher beta-chain transcript abundance. Both alpha and beta chains were TCR-sequenced in samples taken at surgery, namely 220 tumor regions, fewer than 80 matched nontumor lung samples and about 58 PBMC samples. In tumor regions, TCR transcript counts showed a strong correlation with a T cell transcriptional module score derived from matched bulk RNA-seq. TCR repertoire features were related to nonsynonymous mutation counts determined by whole-exome sequencing of tumor tissue. In the raw uncorrected reads, each unique combination of TCR and UMI appeared more than ten times on average. The study quantitatively compared TCR alpha and beta repertoires across multiple tumor regions, matched nontumor lung and blood in non-small cell lung cancer. Results and caveats for the whole study, not just this receptor: The tumor nonsynonymous mutation count correlated with the number of expanded alpha and beta TCRs within the tumor. TCR-seq coverage of tumor T cells was estimated to be only approximately 7% for alpha chains and about 12% for beta chains. The count of ubiquitous expanded TCRs correlated with the count of ubiquitous nonsynonymous mutations, and the count of regional expanded TCRs correlated with the count of regional nonsynonymous mutations. Additional single-cell paired TCR alpha and beta sequencing was considered necessary to confirm, at a functional level, the hypothesis that regional TCRs recognize regional mutations.

Taking its sample share into account, this clonotype is medium-sized (0.01 to 0.1%). The antigen it binds to is not known. No qualities accompany the bases; no much larger clone lies one base away. V loses 3 bases of germline sequence and J loses 0 bases, and the interval between the two ends is 12 bases. Based on the germline V gene (reference sequence), the CDR1 and CDR2 sequences are SEHNR and FQNEAQ. The CDR3 covers 15 residues, taking in both the cysteine and the phenylalanine. Only CDR3 DNA is held: 45 bases, read in frame from base 1. According to the study, the label for this sample's time point signals: sample taken at primary tumor resection. Samples were obtained from approximately 70 patients with early-stage, untreated non-small cell lung cancer from the lung TRACERx cohort. TCR sequencing used whole RNA extracted from tumor and nontumor lung tissue, or from cryopreserved PBMC samples, without cell sorting. Only patients with enough RNA available from two or more tumor regions were chosen for TCR sequencing. Before being selected, tumor and adjacent nontumor lung specimens were reviewed by a lung pathologist.

The library was generated by 5' RACE. Sequencing took place on a NextSeq 500. In the TCR library protocol, a unique molecular identifier was attached to each TCR cDNA molecule so that PCR and sequencing errors could be corrected. As for the authors' bioinformatics: Decombinator tools were used for TCR identification, UMI-based error correction and CDR3 extraction. TCRs above a frequency of 2 per 1,000, corresponding to the top 1% of the tumor frequency distribution, were defined as expanded. Expanded tumor TCRs statistically deemed absent (corrected P<0.05) from at least one tumor region were classed as regional, and all other expanded tumor TCRs were classed as ubiquitous. Renyi diversity was computed with the R vegan package after each repertoire had been subsampled 100 times to 5,000 TCRs. To build CDR3 similarity networks, amino acid triplet string-kernel similarity was used, and CDR3s were connected when their pairwise similarity was above 0.82. Starting from the raw public reads, TCRdb applied fastp trimming at Q25, assembled clones with MiXCR and retained in-frame beta chains. Each CDR3 protein gets just one entry, which takes the most common genes and DNA from the rows behind it. These V and J calls originate from TCRdb's pipeline instead of the authors' own analysis. The table for this sample lists thousands of distinct CDR3 sequences; 11% to 15% of them were counted only once. The ten largest clones take up 7% to 9% of the sample.

Source: lung tumor tissue, taken at surgery. The rearranged segments are TRBV7-9 and TRBJ2-7; the D gene lacks a confident call. The TCR was taken from a female donor with early-stage non-small cell lung cancer. At the DNA level, the sequence is TGTGCCAGCAGCTTTGGGGTCGGGCTCTCCTACGAGCAGTACTTC. The resulting protein is CASSFGVGLSYEQYF. The entire variable domain, with the stretches around the CDR3 drawn from the reference TRBV7-9 and TRBJ2-7 proteins, is DTGVSQNPRHKITKRGQNVTFRCDPISEHNRLYWYRQTLGQGPEFLTYFQNEAQLEKSRLLSDRFSAERPKGSFSTLEIQRTEQGDSAMYLCASSFGVGLSYEQYFGPGTRLTVT.